Listed here is a single T cell receptor beta chain. As yet, its antigen is unknown. Germline assignment: CDR1 LNHDA and CDR2 SQIVND (reference sequence). V trimming: 3 bases; J trimming: 1 base; junction bases outside the gene matches: 1. The CDR3 consists of 15 residues. The record originates from a study of cytomegalovirus exposure and HLA in healthy donors. Study-wide points: The study recorded more than 150 TCR beta chains that were cytomegalovirus-associated.

Donors were ostensibly healthy at sampling, although undocumented immune exposures were probable. PCR involved 60 Vbeta and 13 Jbeta primers. Some clones are missing from TCRdb's copy, which holds only in-frame ones; the method was immunoSEQ multiplex PCR. The top ten hold more than 2% of the sample, which has about 130,000 clones, around 67% seen once. Sequencing was performed on PBMCs. The TCR sequence derives from a middle-aged woman in good health and CMV-seropositive. The V gene is TRBV19, the J gene TRBJ2-3; 10 nucleotides agree with TRBD2. In nucleotides, the CDR3 is TGTGCCAGTAGTATCGGGACTAGCGGCACAGATACGCAGTATTTT. Residues: CASSIGTSGTDTQYF.